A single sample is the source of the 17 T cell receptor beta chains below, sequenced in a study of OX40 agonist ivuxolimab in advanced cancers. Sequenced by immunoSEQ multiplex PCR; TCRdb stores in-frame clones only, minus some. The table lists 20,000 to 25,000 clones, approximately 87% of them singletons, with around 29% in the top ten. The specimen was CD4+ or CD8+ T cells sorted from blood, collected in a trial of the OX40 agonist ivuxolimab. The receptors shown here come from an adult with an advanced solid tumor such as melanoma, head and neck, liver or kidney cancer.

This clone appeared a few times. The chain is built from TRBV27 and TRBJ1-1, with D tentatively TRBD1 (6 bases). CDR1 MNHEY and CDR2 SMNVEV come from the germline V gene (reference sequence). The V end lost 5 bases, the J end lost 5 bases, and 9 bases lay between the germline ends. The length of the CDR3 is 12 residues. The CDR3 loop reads CASSPRGTEAFF. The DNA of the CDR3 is TGTGCCAGCAGTCCCAGGGGAACTGAAGCTTTCTTT.

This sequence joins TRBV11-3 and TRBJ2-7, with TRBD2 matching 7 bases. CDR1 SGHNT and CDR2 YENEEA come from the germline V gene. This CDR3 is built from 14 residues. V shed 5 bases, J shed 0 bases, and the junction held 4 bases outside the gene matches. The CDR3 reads CASSRAGSSYEQYF. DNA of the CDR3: TGTGCCAGCAGCCGAGCGGGGAGCTCCTACGAGCAGTACTTC.

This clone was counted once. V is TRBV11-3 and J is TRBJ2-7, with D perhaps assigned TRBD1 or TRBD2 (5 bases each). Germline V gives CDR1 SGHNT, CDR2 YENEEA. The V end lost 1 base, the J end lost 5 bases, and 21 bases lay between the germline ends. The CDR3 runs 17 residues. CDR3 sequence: CASSLVRRGAAVDEQYF. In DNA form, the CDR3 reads TGTGCCAGCAGCTTAGTCCGCCGAGGGGCGGCGGTAGACGAGCAGTACTTC.

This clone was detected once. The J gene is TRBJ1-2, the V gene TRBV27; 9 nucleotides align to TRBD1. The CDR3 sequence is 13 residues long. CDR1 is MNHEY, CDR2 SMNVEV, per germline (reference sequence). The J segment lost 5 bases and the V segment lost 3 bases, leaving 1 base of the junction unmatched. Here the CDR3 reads CASSLGTGYGYTF. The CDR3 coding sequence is TGTGCCAGCAGTTTGGGGACAGGGTATGGCTACACCTTC.

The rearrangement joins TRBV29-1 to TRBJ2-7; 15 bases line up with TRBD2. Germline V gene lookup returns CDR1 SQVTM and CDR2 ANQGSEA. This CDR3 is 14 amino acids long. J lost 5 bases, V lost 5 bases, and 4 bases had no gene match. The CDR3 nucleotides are TGCAGCGTTCCGGGACTAGCGGGAGGTCACGAGCAGTACTTC. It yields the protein CSVPGLAGGHEQYF.

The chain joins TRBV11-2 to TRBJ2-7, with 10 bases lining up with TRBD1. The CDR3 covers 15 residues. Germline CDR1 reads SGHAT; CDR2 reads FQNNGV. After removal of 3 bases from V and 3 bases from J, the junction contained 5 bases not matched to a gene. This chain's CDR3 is CASSFGTGEDYEQYF. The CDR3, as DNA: TGTGCCAGCAGCTTTGGGACAGGGGAGGACTACGAGCAGTACTTC.

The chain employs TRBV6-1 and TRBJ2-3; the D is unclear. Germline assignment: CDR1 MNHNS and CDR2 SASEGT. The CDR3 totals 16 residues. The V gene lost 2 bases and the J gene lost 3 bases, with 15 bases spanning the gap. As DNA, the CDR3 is TGTGCCAGCAGTGAACGGGCAGCCCTTCCAACAGATACGCAGTATTTT. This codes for CASSERAALPTDTQYF.

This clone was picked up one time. The CDR3 loop is CASSLSWPETQYF. The DNA of the CDR3 is TGCGCCAGCAGCTTGAGTTGGCCGGAGACCCAGTACTTC. The chain has TRBV5-1 and TRBJ2-5; D is unresolved. CDR3 size: 13 residues. V lost 1 base and J lost 5, with 9 bases in between. The germline CDR1 and CDR2 sequences are SGHRS and YFSETQ.

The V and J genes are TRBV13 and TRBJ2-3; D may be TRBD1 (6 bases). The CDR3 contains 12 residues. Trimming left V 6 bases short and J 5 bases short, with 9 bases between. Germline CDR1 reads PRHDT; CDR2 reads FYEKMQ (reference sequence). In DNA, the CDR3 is TGTGCCAGCAGACAGGGTGGAGATACGCAGTATTTT. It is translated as CASRQGGDTQYF.

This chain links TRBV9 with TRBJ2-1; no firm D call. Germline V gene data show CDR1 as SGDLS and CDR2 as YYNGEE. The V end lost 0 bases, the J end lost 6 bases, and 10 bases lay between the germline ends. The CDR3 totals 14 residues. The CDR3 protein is CASSVAYRFNEQFF. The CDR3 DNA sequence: TGTGCCAGCAGCGTAGCTTATAGATTCAATGAGCAGTTCTTC. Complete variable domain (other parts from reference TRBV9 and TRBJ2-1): DSGVTQTPKHLITATGQRVTLRCSPRSGDLSVYWYQQSLDQGLQFLIQYYNGEERAKGNILERFSAQQFPDLHSELNLSSLELGDSALYFCASSVAYRFNEQFFGPGTRLTVL.

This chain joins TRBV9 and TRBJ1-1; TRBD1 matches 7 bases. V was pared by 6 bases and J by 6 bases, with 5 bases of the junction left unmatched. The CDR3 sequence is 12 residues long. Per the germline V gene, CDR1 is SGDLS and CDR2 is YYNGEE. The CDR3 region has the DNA TGTGCCAGCAAGGGGGCTGGCCCTGAAGCTTTCTTT. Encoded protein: CASKGAGPEAFF. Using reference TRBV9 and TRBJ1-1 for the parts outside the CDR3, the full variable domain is DSGVTQTPKHLITATGQRVTLRCSPRSGDLSVYWYQQSLDQGLQFLIQYYNGEERAKGNILERFSAQQFPDLHSELNLSSLELGDSALYFCASKGAGPEAFFGQGTRLTVV.

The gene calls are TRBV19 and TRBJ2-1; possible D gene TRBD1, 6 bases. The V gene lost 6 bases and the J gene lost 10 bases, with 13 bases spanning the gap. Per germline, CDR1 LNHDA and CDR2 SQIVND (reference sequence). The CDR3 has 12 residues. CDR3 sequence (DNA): TGTGCCAGTAGCCAGGCCGACAGGGAGCAGTTCTTC. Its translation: CASSQADREQFF. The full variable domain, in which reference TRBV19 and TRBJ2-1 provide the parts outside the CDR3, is DGGITQSPKYLFRKEGQNVTLSCEQNLNHDAMYWYRQDPGQGLRLIYYSQIVNDFQKGDIAEGYSVSREKKESFPLTVTSAQKNPTAFYLCASSQADREQFFGPGTRLTVL.

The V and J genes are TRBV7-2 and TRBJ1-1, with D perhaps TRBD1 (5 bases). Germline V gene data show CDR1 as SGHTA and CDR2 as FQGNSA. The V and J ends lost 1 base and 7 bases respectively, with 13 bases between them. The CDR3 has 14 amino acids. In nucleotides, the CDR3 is TGTGCCAGCAGCTTAGATCTAGGGACGGTTGAAGCTTTCTTT. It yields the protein CASSLDLGTVEAFF.

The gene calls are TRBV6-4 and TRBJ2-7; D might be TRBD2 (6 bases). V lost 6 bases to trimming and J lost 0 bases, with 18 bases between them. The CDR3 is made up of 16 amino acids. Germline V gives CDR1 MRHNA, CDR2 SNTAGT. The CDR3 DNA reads TGTGCCAGCAGGACATCGAGATCCGGGAGCTCCTACGAGCAGTACTTC. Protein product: CASRTSRSGSSYEQYF.

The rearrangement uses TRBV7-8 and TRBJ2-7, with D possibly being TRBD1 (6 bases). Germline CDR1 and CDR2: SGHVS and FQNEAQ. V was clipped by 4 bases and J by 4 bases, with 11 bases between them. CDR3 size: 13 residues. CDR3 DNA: TGTGCCAGCAGCTCCGGACAGAATTACGAGCAGTACTTC. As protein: CASSSGQNYEQYF.

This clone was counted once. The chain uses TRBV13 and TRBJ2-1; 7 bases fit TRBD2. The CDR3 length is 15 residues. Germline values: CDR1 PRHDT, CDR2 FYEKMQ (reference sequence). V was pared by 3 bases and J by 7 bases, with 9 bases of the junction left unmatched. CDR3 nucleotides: TGTGCCAGCAGCTTCGAAGGGGAGGGAGAGAATGAGCAGTTCTTC. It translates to CASSFEGEGENEQFF.

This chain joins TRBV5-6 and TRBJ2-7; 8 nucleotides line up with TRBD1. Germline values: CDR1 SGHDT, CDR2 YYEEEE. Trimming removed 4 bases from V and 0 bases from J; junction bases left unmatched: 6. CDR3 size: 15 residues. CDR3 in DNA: TGTGCCAGCAGCGCCCTCGGGACAGGCTCCTACGAGCAGTACTTC. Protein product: CASSALGTGSYEQYF.